The source of this T cell receptor (beta chain) is a study of T-cell memory formation after mild COVID-19. Study details: Each donor largely had its own TCR clusters. Points from the study as a whole: Of the contracting clones, CD4+ ones lay mainly in CM and EM, and CD8+ ones in EMRA.

This clonotype was recorded a few times. Its antigen is not known. Via MiXCR, TCRdb re-called the 5' RACE reads, giving one row per CDR3 protein. The sample contains about 120,000 distinct CDR3 sequences, about 24% of which appear only once. This clonotype was sampled from a man younger than 35 who had mild COVID-19 (a few samples of this study predate the infection). Cell type and time point are not known. Sequenced sample: PBMCs or a T cell subset sorted from them (not recorded which).

In nucleotides, the CDR3 is TGTGCCAGCAGCGCCCCAACGGATCGGGCAGGAACCCTTTTTGACCTCCACTTT. Protein: CASSAPTDRAGTLFDLHF. The chain carries TRBV7-2 and TRBJ1-6; the D is unclear. Trimming took off 5 bases at V and 15 bases at J, with 32 bases between the two ends. The CDR3 is 18 residues long. Germline V gene data show CDR1 as SGHTA and CDR2 as FQGNSA.